This TCR beta chain derives from a study of regulatory T cells in long-lasting Graves disease. Study observations and caveats: Study was limited to peripheral blood, excluding thyroid tissue. Patients with persistent disease showed a bias toward TRBV28, TRBJ1-2 and TRBJ2-5. Persistent Graves' patients showed less TCR diversity than newly diagnosed patients showed.

The time point here: persistent/refractory GD, antithyroid drugs over 5 years with positive TRAb. TCR sequences were obtained from RNA taken from PBMCs. Construction of TCR beta libraries relied on iRepertoire HTBI primers and on Arm-PCR targeting CDR3 regions. Using its own MiXCR run on the multiplex PCR reads, TCRdb lists one record per CDR3 protein. The sample has about 400,000 distinct CDR3 sequences; roughly 20% are singletons. As for this clonotype: Its specificity is not known.

CDR1 and CDR2 from the germline V gene are WSHSY and SAAADI. The CDR3 is 14 amino acids. V lost 3 bases to trimming and J lost 3 bases; unmatched junction nucleotides: 3. Specimen: peripheral blood mononuclear cells (PBMCs), collected when the disease was refractory, from a patient treated with antithyroid drugs. The chain couples TRBV10-2 to TRBJ2-7; 9 bases are a match to TRBD2. The clonotype originates from a female donor with Graves disease. The CDR3: CASSDAGGDYEQYF. CDR3 bases: TGCGCCAGCAGTGATGCGGGAGGGGACTACGAGCAGTACTTC.